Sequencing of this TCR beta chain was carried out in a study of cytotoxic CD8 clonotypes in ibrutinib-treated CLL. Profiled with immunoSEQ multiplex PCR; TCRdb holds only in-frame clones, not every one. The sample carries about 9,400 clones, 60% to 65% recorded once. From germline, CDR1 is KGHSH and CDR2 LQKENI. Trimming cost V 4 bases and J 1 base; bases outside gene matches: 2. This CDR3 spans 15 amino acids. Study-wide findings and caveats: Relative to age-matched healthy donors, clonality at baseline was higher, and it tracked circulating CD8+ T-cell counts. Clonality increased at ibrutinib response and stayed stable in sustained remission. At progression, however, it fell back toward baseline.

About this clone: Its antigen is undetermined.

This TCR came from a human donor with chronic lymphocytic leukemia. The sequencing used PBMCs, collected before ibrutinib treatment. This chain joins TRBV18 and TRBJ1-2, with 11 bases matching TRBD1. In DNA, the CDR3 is TGTGCCAGCTCACTGGGACAGGGGGTTAACTATGGCTACACCTTC. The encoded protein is CASSLGQGVNYGYTF.